The 9 T cell receptor beta chains presented below share a single source sample, sequenced in a study of regulatory T cells in long-lasting Graves disease. The time point is: newly diagnosed GD, antithyroid drugs for less than 3 months. Isolated PBMC RNA provided the starting material for the TCR library. Arm-PCR with iRepertoire HTBI primers amplified the CDR3 regions for these TCR beta libraries. Each CDR3 protein is one row after TCRdb ran MiXCR on the multiplex PCR reads. Here the sample spans some 340,000 distinct CDR3 sequences, approximately 12% being singletons. The data also belong to a second study, concerning T cells in Graves' hyperthyroidism and ophthalmopathy.

Source: peripheral blood mononuclear cells (PBMCs), taken at new diagnosis, from a patient treated with antithyroid drugs. These TCRs come from a woman between 18 and 29 years old with Graves disease.

This clonotype has just one count. V is TRBV6-1 and J is TRBJ2-3, with 10 bases aligning to TRBD1. Germline V lookup: CDR1 MNHNS, CDR2 SASEGT. The CDR3 is 15 residues long. V was clipped by 5 bases and J by 7 bases; unmatched bases: 9. The CDR3 bases are TGTGCCAGCAGTCCATGGCGGACAGGGGGGAATACGCAGTATTTT. It codes for CASSPWRTGGNTQYF.

This clonotype was counted at least ten times. V is TRBV28 and J is TRBJ2-3; D is uncertain. The DNA end lines up better with TRBJ1-1; the J call may be wrong. The V gene's germline CDR1 is MDHEN and CDR2 SYDVKM. The CDR3 length is 11 residues. The CDR3 DNA sequence: TGTGCCAGCAGTTTACAAGATGAAGCTTTCTTT. Protein sequence: CASSLQDEAFF.

This clonotype was counted many times. This chain links TRBV15 with TRBJ2-1, with 8 bases lining up with TRBD1. V shed 5 bases and J 2 bases; nucleotides not matched to a gene: 5. Per the germline V gene, CDR1 is LNHNV and CDR2 is YYDKDF (reference sequence). The CDR3 has 15 amino acids. The CDR3: CATSGGQDPYNEQFF. In nucleotides, the CDR3 is TGTGCCACCAGCGGGGGACAGGATCCCTACAATGAGCAGTTCTTC.

In its sample, this clonotype was seen many times. The rearrangement uses TRBV6-1 and TRBJ1-1; D not certain. Germline lookup yields CDR1 MNHNS and CDR2 SASEGT. CDR3 length: 14 amino acids. V lost 6 bases to trimming and J lost 6 bases, with 17 bases between them. CDR3 bases: TGTGCCAGCAGCTCTAGGACGTTGGTGGCTGAAGCTTTCTTT. Translating it yields CASSSRTLVAEAFF.

This clonotype was found many times. The genes are TRBV29-1 and TRBJ2-1, with TRBD1 as a possible D gene (5 bases). Germline V CDR1 and CDR2: SQVTM, ANQGSEA. Trimming left V 6 bases short and J 8 bases short, with 26 bases between. The CDR3 sequence is 16 residues long. CDR3 amino acids: CSVELTGHPTMDEQFF. The DNA of the CDR3 is TGCAGCGTCGAGCTGACCGGACACCCAACTATGGATGAGCAGTTCTTC.

The CDR3 bases are TGTGCCAGCAGCCCCTCTAGCCGAGGGAGGGAGCTGTTTTTT. This translates into CASSPSSRGRELFF. This chain uses TRBV7-9 with TRBJ2-2; possible D gene TRBD2, 5 bases. V shed 5 bases and J shed 9 bases, with 16 bases lying between them. Germline values: CDR1 SEHNR, CDR2 FQNEAQ (reference sequence). The CDR3 covers 14 residues.

The sample holds many counts of this clonotype. The chain employs TRBV5-1 and TRBJ2-1; TRBD1 might be the D (5 bases). CDR3 length: 13 amino acids. In germline, CDR1 is SGHRS, CDR2 YFSETQ. Deletions cut 5 bases from V and 2 bases from J, with 8 bases between. The CDR3 sequence is CASRDIAYNEQFF. The CDR3 nucleotides are TGCGCCAGCAGGGACATCGCCTACAATGAGCAGTTCTTC.

At least ten counts were recorded for this clonotype. The chain is built from TRBV12-3 or TRBV12-4 and TRBJ2-5; no clear D. V lost 1 base to trimming and J lost 2 bases, with 8 bases between them. The CDR3 runs to 14 residues. The CDR3 bases are TGTGCCAGCAGTTTAGTTATGAAACAAGAGACCCAGTACTTC. Protein sequence: CASSLVMKQETQYF.

This clonotype was seen a handful of times. J is TRBJ1-6 and V is TRBV20-1, with 7 bases matching TRBD1. The CDR3 covers 17 residues. The ends lost 0 bases at V and 8 bases at J; junction bases unmatched: 13. Germline V gene data show CDR1 as DFQATT and CDR2 as SNEGSKA (reference sequence). CDR3 in amino acids: CSARDPTGARLDSPLHF. The CDR3 bases are TGCAGTGCTAGAGATCCCACAGGGGCGAGGTTAGATTCACCCCTCCACTTT.